This record concerns one T cell receptor beta chain sequence. Its matching antigen is unknown. The source of the sample is a study of cytomegalovirus exposure and HLA in healthy donors. Study findings and constraints: Specificity of three CMV-associated chains for CMV antigens was verified in vitro.

The repertoire was sequenced with immunoSEQ multiplex PCR; TCRdb's copy has only in-frame clones and lacks some. The sample includes under 400,000 clones, roughly 86% seen only once; the top ten take roughly 0.96%. The germline V gene encodes CDR1 ENHRY and CDR2 SYGVKD. V gave up 11 bases and J gave up 4 bases, with 10 bases separating them. The CDR3 is 11 residues long. The source is a man younger than 45 in good health and CMV-seronegative. This rearrangement joins TRBV10-3 to TRBJ2-3; a weak D match, TRBD1 (5 bases). The material sequenced was PBMCs. CDR3: CAVDRSDTQYF. CDR3 coding DNA: TGTGCCGTAGACAGATCAGATACGCAGTATTTT.